The table lists the clone carrying this T cell receptor beta chain with a count of one. As yet, its antigen is unknown. V lost 0 bases and J lost 1, with 9 bases in between. In germline, CDR1 is SGHVS, CDR2 FNYEAQ. CDR3 length: 15 amino acids. The repertoire was sequenced with immunoSEQ multiplex PCR; TCRdb's copy has only in-frame clones and lacks some. The data show roughly 44,000 clones, 65% to 85% seen once. The data are from a study of radiotherapy plus CTLA-4 blockade in lung cancer. Overall study findings and caveats: Early blood T cell clone dynamics, with interferon-beta, were reported to best predict response.

The J gene is TRBJ1-1, the V gene TRBV7-6; D is uncertain. The clonotype comes from a human donor with non-small cell lung cancer who had stable disease on radiotherapy plus ipilimumab. The source was peripheral blood, collected from a patient treated with radiotherapy plus ipilimumab. The chain's CDR3 is CASSLALTANTEAFF. CDR3 sequence (DNA): TGTGCCAGCAGCTTAGCCCTAACAGCGAACACTGAAGCTTTCTTT.